These T cell receptor beta chains were read from a single sample in a study of beta chain features in type 1 diabetes. Only in-frame clones appear in the TCRdb table, and some are missing; sequencing was by immunoSEQ multiplex PCR. The sample shows roughly 400,000 clones, over 12% of them seen only once. Sequences were obtained from naive CD4+ T cells from blood. The receptors here all came from a woman aged 18 to 35 in good health. CDR3s leave out the opening cysteine and the closing phenylalanine or tryptophan. The order of the fields is V gene, CDR3 protein.

TRBV6-6,ASRTSGGPAQTQY
TRBV18,ASTIGDTQY
TRBV4-2,ASSQSGVAETQY
TRBV5-4,ASSLSSGRFNEQF
TRBV5-1,ASKRDRDTEAF
TRBV5-4,ASSPIVAKNIQY
TRBV9,ASSVDSGAYEQY
TRBV30,AWGGADHSGNTIY
TRBV20-1,SAHSSYEQF
TRBV7-9,ASSSHYTDTQY
TRBV6-6,ASSLPVSGANVLT
TRBV25-1,ASSDAQGWGAEAF
TRBV18,ASSPPNGMNTEAF
TRBV30,AWSGQLNTEAF
TRBV7-9,ASSFAHYQQGETQY
TRBV2,ASTGLAGTTGELF
TRBV7-9,ASSSGRDRDNYEQY
TRBV11-2,AARGGNTIY
TRBV5-1,ASSTGRGETQY
TRBV7-2,ASSLSAGSSYEQY
TRBV5-4,ASSLAGGGYT
TRBV28,ASTATPANYGYT
TRBV6-5,ASSYSGTSVLEQY
TRBV5-1,ASSGSGRYHNEQF
TRBV10-2,ASSEGLADADTQY
TRBV7-9,ASTLGAGRYNEQF
TRBV7-3,ASSLTADRAYNEQF
TRBV2,ASSVIGQGNTEAF
TRBV5-6,ASSLLGRNQPQH
TRBV7-2,ASSWYRESSQPQH
TRBV30,AWSLGGWAKNIQY
TRBV29-1,SVKRAGRTDTQY
TRBV2,ASSEADYFYNEQF
TRBV29-1,STCGVQNTEAF
TRBV30,AWSSTTGELF
TRBV7-9,ASSSQGFSQPQH
TRBV18,ASSPGLATYNEQF
TRBV7-2,ASSLVSSSGSIGYEQY
TRBV30,AWSVRGGAEETQY
TRBV19,ASSIAGAVTEAF
TRBV9,ASSVASMGLAGGPGEQF
TRBV15,ATSRRDPNQPQH
TRBV30,AWTRTGLSTGELF
TRBV5-1,ASSWTDNEKLF
TRBV7-9,AGAGVTGELF
TRBV6-5,ASSKGQVNQPQH
TRBV25-1,ASSDPRGINTEAF
TRBV7-9,ASRETSGRETQY
TRBV7-9,ASSLLAGGDNEQF